The 21 T cell receptor beta chains reported below all come from one sample, sequenced in a study of blood T cell repertoires in COVID-19. Generated by immunoSEQ multiplex PCR, the TCRdb table keeps only in-frame clones and is missing some. The sample gives more than 200,000 clones, 85% to 90% of which show up once; approximately 5.9% is in the top ten. Sequenced sample: peripheral blood. The source is an elderly man with acute or convalescent COVID-19.

The chain joins TRBV21-1 to TRBJ1-1. TRBV21-1 is classified as a pseudogene. The CDR3 extends over 14 amino acids. The CDR3 loop reads CASSKEFGSTEAFF. The CDR3, as DNA: TGTGCCAGCAGCAAAGAGTTTGGGAGCACTGAAGCTTTCTTT.

The chain couples TRBV7-9 to TRBJ2-3; 7 bases map to TRBD2. The CDR3 is 13 amino acids. CDR1 SEHNR and CDR2 FQNEAQ come from the germline V gene (reference sequence). Trimming cost V 3 bases and J 11 bases; bases outside gene matches: 8. As DNA, the CDR3 is TGTGCCAGCAGCTTTGGGGGGGTCAAGGTGCAGTATTTT. Translation gives CASSFGGVKVQYF.

CDR3 sequence: CAWSVDRGRNEQFF. The CDR3 nucleotides are TGTGCCTGGAGTGTCGACAGGGGGAGGAATGAGCAGTTCTTC. The chain employs TRBV30 and TRBJ2-1, with TRBD1 matching 9 bases. The CDR3 has 14 residues. V trimming: 0 bases; J trimming: 7 bases; junction bases outside the gene matches: 4. CDR1 and CDR2 (germline): GTSNPN, SVGIG (reference sequence).

This chain connects TRBV7-2 to TRBJ2-5; TRBD2 agrees at 11 bases. In germline, CDR1 is SGHTA, CDR2 FQGNSA. The CDR3 runs 14 residues. V lost 5 bases and J lost 4; bases outside the gene matches: 3. In DNA, the CDR3 is TGTGCCAGCAGCAATAGCGGGAGGGGAGAGACCCAGTACTTC. Translating it yields CASSNSGRGETQYF.

The chain has TRBV11-1 and TRBJ2-3; the D is unclear. The CDR3 has 14 residues. V gave up 8 bases and J gave up 0 bases, with 12 bases separating them. Germline V gene lookup returns CDR1 SGHAT and CDR2 FQDESV (reference sequence). The CDR3 loop reads CASGDWSSTDTQYF. The CDR3 DNA sequence: TGTGCCAGCGGCGACTGGTCTAGCACAGATACGCAGTATTTT.

This sequence joins TRBV5-8 and TRBJ2-1; D might be TRBD2 (6 bases). CDR1 and CDR2 from the germline V gene are SGHTS and YDEGEE. The V gene lost 3 bases and the J gene lost 6 bases, with 16 bases spanning the gap. There are 15 residues in the CDR3. CDR3 amino acids: CASSYRPGSGNEQFF. CDR3 bases: TGTGCCAGCAGCTATAGACCCGGGAGCGGCAATGAGCAGTTCTTC.

Here the CDR3 DNA reads TGTGCCAGCAGTCCGAGGACAGGGTCTTTTGGAGAGACCCAGTACTTC. Its translation: CASSPRTGSFGETQYF. The chain combines TRBV27 with TRBJ2-5, with TRBD1 identical over 8 bases. V lost 5 bases to trimming and J lost 4 bases; unmatched junction nucleotides: 12. This CDR3 contains 16 residues. Germline V gives CDR1 MNHEY, CDR2 SMNVEV (reference sequence).

The gene calls are TRBV27 and TRBJ2-2; tentative D call: TRBD2 (6 bases). The CDR3 sequence is 16 residues long. The V end was cut by 2 bases, the J end by 5 bases, with 15 bases between. The germline CDR1 and CDR2 sequences are MNHEY and SMNVEV (reference sequence). In DNA form, the CDR3 reads TGTGCCAGCAGTTTACTAGCGAGGTCTAGGACCGGGGAGCTGTTTTTT. This translates into CASSLLARSRTGELFF.

This chain links TRBV29-1 with TRBJ1-3; the D is unclear. Germline V lookup: CDR1 SQVTM, CDR2 ANQGSEA. The CDR3 totals 12 residues. V was clipped by 0 bases and J by 4 bases, with 4 bases between them. The CDR3 bases are TGCAGCGTTGAAGAACTGGGAAACACCATATATTTT. This codes for CSVEELGNTIYF.

The chain carries TRBV19 and TRBJ1-2; no firm D call. CDR3 size: 14 residues. V lost 7 bases, J lost 8 bases, and 20 bases lay in between. Germline assignment: CDR1 LNHDA and CDR2 SQIVND (reference sequence). The CDR3 spells CASTSGRRAGGYTF. The CDR3 DNA reads TGTGCCAGTACCTCTGGAAGGAGGGCTGGCGGCTACACCTTC.

J is TRBJ2-7 and V is TRBV11-2; a weak D match, TRBD2 (6 bases). Germline CDR1 and CDR2: SGHAT and FQNNGV. V lost 5 bases and J 3 bases, leaving 17 bases between the germline ends. The CDR3 has 15 residues. CDR3 sequence: CASSLTPGGSYEQYV. The CDR3 nucleotides are TGTGCCAGCAGCCTCACTCCCGGGGGTAGCTACGAGCAGTACGTC.

V and J are TRBV3-1 (or the pseudogene TRBV3-2) and TRBJ1-4; TRBD1 might be the D (5 bases). CDR3 length: 17 residues. V lost 1 base and J 8 bases, leaving 20 bases between the germline ends. Germline V gene sequence: CDR1 LGHDT, CDR2 YNNKEL (reference sequence). The DNA of the CDR3 is TGTGCCAGCAGCCAAGTCAGAACACCGGTTCAGGGAGAAAAACTGTTTTTT. The encoded protein is CASSQVRTPVQGEKLFF.

The chain is built from TRBV3-1 (or the pseudogene TRBV3-2) and TRBJ2-1; 11 bases are shared with TRBD2. The CDR3 is 16 amino acids. V lost 4 bases and J lost 7; bases outside the gene matches: 9. Germline V gene data show CDR1 as LGHDT and CDR2 as YNNKEL (reference sequence). CDR3 coding DNA: TGTGCCAGCAGCCCTACTAGCGGGAGCATCAAAAATGAGCAGTTCTTC. It translates to CASSPTSGSIKNEQFF.

In this sample, this clone turned up a few times. V gene TRBV12-5 combines with J gene TRBJ2-7; D remains ambiguous. The germline CDR1 and CDR2 sequences are LGHNT and FRNRAP. This CDR3 has 17 residues. Deletions cut 1 base from V and 3 bases from J, with 19 bases between. CDR3 DNA: TGTGCTAGTGGTTTGGGATCTTGGGCTACTCGGAACTACGAGCAGTACTTC. Its protein product is CASGLGSWATRNYEQYF.

This clone was found a few times. V gene TRBV2 combines with J gene TRBJ2-2; 12 bases map to TRBD2. This CDR3 contains 21 residues. Trimming cost V 7 bases and J 6 bases; bases outside gene matches: 24. CDR1 is SNHLY, CDR2 FYNNEI, per germline. CDR3 sequence (DNA): TGTGCCAGCAAGGGGGGCGGATATCGGGCTAGCGGGAGGGCCATGGCCGGGGAGCTGTTTTTT. The encoded protein is CASKGGGYRASGRAMAGELFF.

This clone came up once. V is TRBV7-9 and J is TRBJ2-2; D call uncertain. Trimming shortened V by 3 bases and J by 6 bases, and 11 bases separated the two germline ends. There are 14 residues in the CDR3. CDR1 is SEHNR and CDR2 is FQNEAQ in the germline V gene (reference sequence). The CDR3 protein is CASSFYRFAGELFF. The CDR3 DNA reads as TGTGCCAGCAGCTTTTATCGTTTCGCCGGGGAGCTGTTTTTT.

The J gene is TRBJ2-7, the V gene TRBV7-9; no clear D. V lost 2 bases and J 6 bases, leaving 8 bases between the germline ends. The CDR3 loop spans 12 amino acids. The germline V gene has CDR1 SEHNR and CDR2 FQNEAQ (reference sequence). The CDR3 nucleotides are TGTGCCAGCAGCTTAATTGGCAGCGAGCAGTACGTC. It specifies CASSLIGSEQYV.

J is TRBJ2-7 and V is TRBV21-1; the DNA was not compared with TRBD1, the D call given in the table. TRBV21-1 is described as a pseudogene. The CDR3 is 15 residues long. The CDR3 protein is CASSIHSTGGYEQYV. The CDR3 coding sequence is TGTGCCAGCAGCATTCACTCGACAGGGGGCTACGAGCAGTACGTC.

There are a few counts of this clone. The V gene is TRBV19, the J gene TRBJ2-3; 13 bases line up with TRBD2. The CDR3 loop spans 16 amino acids. Germline V gene sequence: CDR1 LNHDA, CDR2 SQIVND (reference sequence). The junction had 3 bases not matched to a gene; V was cut back by 6 bases and J by 0 bases. The DNA of the CDR3 is TGTGCCAGTAGCCTGGGACTAGCGGGGAGCACAGATACGCAGTATTTT. It is translated as CASSLGLAGSTDTQYF.

The chain joins TRBV29-1 to TRBJ2-5, with unresolved D. The V gene lost 5 bases and the J gene lost 5 bases, with 12 bases spanning the gap. The CDR3 runs 12 residues. In germline, CDR1 is SQVTM, CDR2 ANQGSEA. The CDR3 bases are TGCAGCGTTTTTATCACCCGGGAGACCCAGTACTTC. It codes for CSVFITRETQYF.

In this sample, this clone turned up many times. The chain joins TRBV7-9 to TRBJ2-7; 9 positions match TRBD1. The trim removed 0 bases at V and 5 bases at J, leaving 8 bases unmatched. Germline values: CDR1 SEHNR, CDR2 FQNEAQ (reference sequence). The CDR3 totals 16 residues. CDR3 DNA sequence: TGTGCCAGCAGCTTAGCGGGACAGGGCGTCCCCCACGAGCAGTACGTC. Amino acids: CASSLAGQGVPHEQYV.